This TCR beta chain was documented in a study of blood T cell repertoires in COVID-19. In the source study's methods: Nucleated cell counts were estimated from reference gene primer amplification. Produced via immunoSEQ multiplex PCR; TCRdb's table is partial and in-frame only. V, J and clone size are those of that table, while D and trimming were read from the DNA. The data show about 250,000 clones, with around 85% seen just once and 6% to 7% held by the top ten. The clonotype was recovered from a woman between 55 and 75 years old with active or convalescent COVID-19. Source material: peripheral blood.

The CDR3 DNA sequence: TGTGCCAGCAGCACCCCTAGCGGGAGGAGCTCCTACAATGAGCAGTTCTTC. This sequence encodes CASSTPSGRSSYNEQFF. The V gene is TRBV11-3, the J gene TRBJ2-1, with 11 bases that match TRBD2. J was trimmed by 0 bases and V by 5 bases; bases with no gene match: 6. The V gene's germline CDR1 is SGHNT and CDR2 YENEEA. This CDR3 is 17 amino acids long.